The next 19 T cell receptor beta chains were all read from a single sample in a study of PD-L1 blockade in urothelial cancer. Method: immunoSEQ multiplex PCR; TCRdb's copy keeps in-frame clones and lacks some. The sample includes around 35,000 clones, approximately 80% seen only once; the top ten take about 17%. This sample comprised PBMCs, obtained around atezolizumab (anti-PD-L1) treatment. These receptors were collected from a man aged 55-75 years with urothelial cancer.

This rearrangement joins TRBV28 to TRBJ1-1; 11 bases align to TRBD1. The CDR3 runs 16 residues. CDR1 is MDHEN and CDR2 is SYDVKM in the germline V gene. V was pared by 7 bases and J by 5 bases, with 12 bases of the junction left unmatched. This CDR3 is CASIILPGQGGTEAFF. Here the CDR3 DNA reads TGTGCCAGCATCATACTCCCGGGACAGGGGGGGACTGAAGCTTTCTTT.

The genes are TRBV18 and TRBJ2-2; D perhaps matches TRBD2 (5 bases). V was trimmed by 3 bases and J by 3 bases, leaving 11 bases between them. The CDR3 length is 15 residues. The germline CDR1 and CDR2 sequences are KGHSH and LQKENI. CDR3 region: CASSPSFGDTGELFF. As DNA, the CDR3 is TGTGCCAGCTCACCGTCGTTCGGGGACACCGGGGAGCTGTTTTTT.

J is TRBJ2-1 and V is TRBV28, with D maybe TRBD2 (6 bases). The V gene's germline CDR1 is MDHEN and CDR2 SYDVKM. Trimming pared 7 bases from V and 5 bases from J, leaving 15 bases between. The CDR3 covers 14 residues. The CDR3 loop is CASILGGGNNEQFF. Here the CDR3 DNA reads TGTGCCAGCATCCTGGGAGGCGGGAACAATGAGCAGTTCTTC.

The chain recombines TRBV4-1 with TRBJ1-2; maybe TRBD1 (5 bases). Germline CDR1 MGHRA, CDR2 YSYEKL. The CDR3 covers 12 residues. With 1 base removed from V and 6 bases from J, the gap between germline ends came to 6 bases. The CDR3 sequence: CASSQVGDGYTF. The CDR3 DNA follows: TGCGCCAGCAGCCAAGTAGGGGATGGCTACACCTTC.

A word on this clone: The junction shows a germline mismatch at one end, possibly a read error. The V call is TRBV5-1, the J call TRBJ2-5, with 7 bases that match TRBD2. CDR1 is SGHRS and CDR2 is YFSETQ in the germline V gene. The CDR3 totals 14 residues. Here the CDR3 reads CASSPLATQGTQYF. CDR3 in DNA: TGCGCCAGCAGCCCACTAGCGACCCAAGGGACCCAGTACTTC. Using reference TRBV5-1 and TRBJ2-5 for the parts outside the CDR3, the full variable domain is KAGVTQTPRYLIKTRGQQVTLSCSPISGHRSVSWYQQTPGQGLQFLFEYFSETQRNKGNFPGRFSGRQFSNSRSEMNVSTLELGDSALYLCASSPLATQGTQYFGPGTRLLVL.

This clone showed up just once. The rearrangement links TRBV27 to TRBJ1-6; 8 bases match TRBD1. Germline trimming cut 7 bases from V and 10 bases from J; bases unmatched to any gene: 12. This CDR3 is 15 amino acids long. The germline V gene encodes CDR1 MNHEY and CDR2 SMNVEV (reference sequence). The CDR3 here is CASKDTGGPRSPLHF. The DNA of the CDR3 is TGTGCCAGCAAGGACACAGGGGGACCAAGGTCACCCCTCCACTTT.

This chain connects TRBV5-6 to TRBJ2-7; 7 positions match TRBD1. The germline CDR1 and CDR2 sequences are SGHDT and YYEEEE. V lost 6 bases to trimming and J lost 2 bases; unmatched junction nucleotides: 5. The CDR3 loop spans 13 amino acids. The chain's CDR3 is CASNLQGPYEQYF. CDR3 sequence (DNA): TGTGCCAGCAACCTACAGGGGCCCTACGAGCAGTACTTC. Filled out from reference TRBV5-6 and TRBJ2-7, the complete variable domain reads DAGVTQSPTHLIKTRGQQVTLRCSPKSGHDTVSWYQQALGQGPQFIFQYYEEEERQRGNFPDRFSGHQFPNYSSELNVNALLLGDSALYLCASNLQGPYEQYFGPGTRLTVT.

The chain combines TRBV2 with TRBJ1-1; TRBD1 agrees at 9 bases. With V trimmed by 5 bases and J by 5 bases, 3 bases remained unmatched. The CDR3 totals 13 residues. The germline gives CDR1 SNHLY, CDR2 FYNNEI. The CDR3: CASSWDRETEAFF. The CDR3, as DNA: TGTGCCAGCAGTTGGGACAGGGAGACTGAAGCTTTCTTT. The full variable domain, completed using reference TRBV2 and TRBJ1-1, is EPEVTQTPSHQVTQMGQEVILRCVPISNHLYFYWYRQILGQKVEFLVSFYNNEISEKSEIFDDQFSVERPDGSNFTLKIRSTKLEDSAMYFCASSWDRETEAFFGQGTRLTVV.

The chain carries TRBV7-6 and TRBJ2-3, with 8 bases matching TRBD2. V lost 2 bases, J lost 0 bases, and 10 bases stayed unmatched. The CDR3 loop spans 18 amino acids. Germline loops: CDR1 SGHVS, CDR2 FNYEAQ. The CDR3 DNA is TGTGCCAGCAGCTTACGGGGTCTAGCGGGCCCTAGCACAGATACGCAGTATTTT. This gives the protein CASSLRGLAGPSTDTQYF.

This sequence joins TRBV19 and TRBJ1-5; D call uncertain. V was trimmed by 5 bases and J by 4 bases, leaving 6 bases between them. Germline assignment: CDR1 LNHDA and CDR2 SQIVND (reference sequence). The CDR3 runs to 12 residues. Here the CDR3 DNA reads TGTGCCAGTAGTTCCCTTAATCAGCCCCAGCATTTT. Residues: CASSSLNQPQHF. The variable domain in full, completed from reference TRBV19 and TRBJ1-5, reads DGGITQSPKYLFRKEGQNVTLSCEQNLNHDAMYWYRQDPGQGLRLIYYSQIVNDFQKGDIAEGYSVSREKKESFPLTVTSAQKNPTAFYLCASSSLNQPQHFGDGTRLSIL.

This rearrangement joins TRBV13 to TRBJ2-7; D unclear. Germline V gene sequence: CDR1 PRHDT, CDR2 FYEKMQ (reference sequence). V was shortened by 2 bases and J by 0 bases, with 8 bases between the two germline ends. The CDR3 sequence is 14 residues long. The CDR3 DNA sequence: TGTGCCAGCAGCTTAAAACAGAGCTCCTACGAGCAGTACTTC. Protein sequence: CASSLKQSSYEQYF.

The V and J genes are TRBV2 and TRBJ2-3; 8 bases are shared with TRBD1. Germline CDR1 reads SNHLY; CDR2 reads FYNNEI. The V gene end was trimmed by 10 bases and the J gene end by 4 bases; junction bases not matched to a gene: 7. CDR3 length equals 13 residues. The DNA for the CDR3 is TGTGCCATCCAAGGGACAGGTTCAGATACGCAGTATTTT. This translates into CAIQGTGSDTQYF.

The chain recombines TRBV5-1 with TRBJ1-1; no clear D. The length of the CDR3 is 13 residues. Trimming took 1 base from V and 0 from J, leaving 4 bases between them. Looked up from germline, CDR1 is SGHRS and CDR2 is YFSETQ. CDR3 bases: TGCGCCAGCAGCTTGTCCATGAACACTGAAGCTTTCTTT. This translates into CASSLSMNTEAFF. The complete variable domain, with remaining parts taken from reference TRBV5-1 and TRBJ1-1, reads KAGVTQTPRYLIKTRGQQVTLSCSPISGHRSVSWYQQTPGQGLQFLFEYFSETQRNKGNFPGRFSGRQFSNSRSEMNVSTLELGDSALYLCASSLSMNTEAFFGQGTRLTVV.

The chain employs TRBV5-1 and TRBJ2-7, with 8 bases lining up with TRBD1. J gave up 2 bases and V 4 bases, and 8 bases lay outside the gene matches. This CDR3 is 15 amino acids long. Per germline, CDR1 SGHRS and CDR2 YFSETQ. The CDR3 spells CASSPGQGGPYEQYF. The CDR3 DNA reads as TGCGCCAGCAGCCCTGGACAGGGAGGCCCCTACGAGCAGTACTTC. The variable domain in full, completed from reference TRBV5-1 and TRBJ2-7, reads KAGVTQTPRYLIKTRGQQVTLSCSPISGHRSVSWYQQTPGQGLQFLFEYFSETQRNKGNFPGRFSGRQFSNSRSEMNVSTLELGDSALYLCASSPGQGGPYEQYFGPGTRLTVT.

The chain couples TRBV18 to TRBJ2-7, with 7 positions matching TRBD2. Germline-derived CDR1 and CDR2 are KGHSH and LQKENI. V lost 4 bases and J lost 3; bases outside the gene matches: 3. The CDR3 length is 13 residues. The CDR3 loop reads CASSRGGNYEQYF. CDR3 DNA sequence: TGTGCCAGCTCACGGGGGGGTAACTACGAGCAGTACTTC.

J is TRBJ1-2 and V is TRBV14; D remains unclear. The V end was cut by 4 bases, the J end by 5 bases, with 23 bases between. The CDR3 spans 17 residues. Germline-derived CDR1 and CDR2 are SGHDN and FVKESK. The CDR3 nucleotides read TGTGCCAGCAGCCTAAGCGGACTCATTTTACGGGAGTATGGCTACACCTTC. Translating gives CASSLSGLILREYGYTF. Based on the CDR3 plus reference TRBV14 and TRBJ1-2, the full variable domain is EAGVTQFPSHSVIEKGQTVTLRCDPISGHDNLYWYRRVMGKEIKFLLHFVKESKQDESGMPNNRFLAERTGGTYSTLKVQPAELEDSGVYFCASSLSGLILREYGYTFGSGTRLTVV.

The rearrangement uses TRBV19 and TRBJ2-5, with 10 bases identical to TRBD2. This CDR3 has 18 amino acids. Germline CDR1 reads LNHDA; CDR2 reads SQIVND (reference sequence). V trimming: 0 bases; J trimming: 7 bases; junction bases outside the gene matches: 14. CDR3 sequence: CASSIDLRGLAVGGTQYF. CDR3 coding DNA: TGTGCCAGTAGTATAGACCTTAGAGGACTAGCGGTAGGCGGGACCCAGTACTTC.

The sample holds one count of this clone. The V and J genes are TRBV10-3 and TRBJ1-3; 12 bases map to TRBD1. The J segment lost 4 bases and the V segment lost 6 bases, leaving 4 bases of the junction unmatched. CDR1 is ENHRY and CDR2 is SYGVKD in the germline V gene. This CDR3 has 15 amino acids. The CDR3 nucleotides read TGTGCCATCAGCCCGGGACAGGGGGCAGGAAACACCATATATTTT. Encoded protein: CAISPGQGAGNTIYF.

This clone has more than one count but fewer than ten. The J gene is TRBJ2-7, the V gene TRBV6-5, with D perhaps matching TRBD1 (5 bases). This CDR3 has 14 amino acids. V lost 6 bases, J lost 1 base, and 13 bases lay in between. Germline V gene lookup returns CDR1 MNHEY and CDR2 SVGAGI. CDR3 sequence: CASRPAGHSYEQYF. CDR3 sequence (DNA): TGTGCCAGCAGACCTGCAGGGCATTCCTACGAGCAGTACTTC.